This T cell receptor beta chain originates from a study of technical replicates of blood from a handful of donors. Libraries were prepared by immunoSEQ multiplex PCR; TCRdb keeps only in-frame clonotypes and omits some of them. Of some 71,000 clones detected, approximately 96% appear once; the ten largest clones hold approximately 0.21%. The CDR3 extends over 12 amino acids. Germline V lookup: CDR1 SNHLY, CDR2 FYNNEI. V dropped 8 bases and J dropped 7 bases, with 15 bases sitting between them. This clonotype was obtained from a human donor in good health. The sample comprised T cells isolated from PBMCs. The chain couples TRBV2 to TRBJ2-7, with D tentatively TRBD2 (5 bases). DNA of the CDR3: TGTGCCAGCCCGAGGAGGCCGGGGGAGCAGTACTTC. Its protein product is CASPRRPGEQYF.